This TCR beta chain was identified in a study of blood T cell repertoires in COVID-19. Study-wide context: The United States, Italy and Spain were the sources of the acute and convalescent COVID-19 samples. The cDNA or gDNA used as material had been derived from T cells, B-cell-depleted T cells, or PBMCs.

Under the authors' procedure: Estimates of nucleated cell counts were drawn from the amplification of reference gene primers. TCRdb's table, derived via immunoSEQ multiplex PCR, lists solely in-frame clones and lacks some. V and J calls and clone size are those listed in that table; D and trimming were worked out from the DNA. The sample has about 88,000 clones; roughly 72% are singletons. Germline values: CDR1 SGHNT, CDR2 YYREEE (reference sequence). With 0 bases removed from V and 2 bases from J, the gap between germline ends came to 10 bases. The CDR3 is 15 residues long. Sequenced input: peripheral blood. The sequence came from a woman aged 55-70 years in a cohort sampled during active or convalescent COVID-19. The V and J genes are TRBV5-4 and TRBJ2-3; the D gene is possibly TRBD1 (5 bases). CDR3 protein: CASSLASGITDTQYF. CDR3 sequence (DNA): TGTGCCAGCAGCTTGGCCTCAGGGATCACAGATACGCAGTATTTT.